These 7 T cell receptor beta chains share one sample of origin, sequenced in a study of OX40 agonist ivuxolimab in advanced cancers. Sequencing used immunoSEQ multiplex PCR; TCRdb keeps in-frame clones, though not all of them. This sample has roughly 50,000 clones, with 85% to 90% found just once. Sample: CD4+ or CD8+ T cells sorted from blood, taken in a trial of the OX40 agonist ivuxolimab. These receptors came from an adult with an advanced solid tumor such as melanoma, head and neck, liver or kidney cancer.

The rearrangement uses TRBV6-5 and TRBJ2-3; tentatively, D is TRBD1 or TRBD2 (5 bases each). The CDR3 is made up of 14 amino acids. CDR1 and CDR2 from the germline V gene are MNHEY and SVGAGI. With 0 bases removed from V and 1 base from J, the gap between germline ends came to 5 bases. The CDR3 is CASSYSGRTDTQYF. CDR3 bases: TGTGCCAGCAGTTACTCGGGACGCACAGATACGCAGTATTTT.

The chain is built from TRBV2 and TRBJ2-5, with D possibly called TRBD1 or TRBD2 (5 bases each). Germline CDR1 reads SNHLY; CDR2 reads FYNNEI. This CDR3 contains 14 residues. Deletions cut 6 bases from V and 5 bases from J, with 16 bases between. The CDR3 nucleotides read TGTGCCAGCAGCCGGGACGGCGGGTATGAGACCCAGTACTTC. This gives the protein CASSRDGGYETQYF.

This rearrangement joins TRBV2 to TRBJ1-1, with D perhaps TRBD1 (5 bases). Trimming left V 7 bases short and J 0 bases short, with 9 bases between. Germline V CDR1 and CDR2: SNHLY, FYNNEI. This CDR3 contains 13 residues. CDR3 sequence reads: CASMGDLNTEAFF. The CDR3 DNA is TGTGCCAGCATGGGGGATCTGAACACTGAAGCTTTCTTT.

V gene TRBV5-1 combines with J gene TRBJ2-5; a possible D gene is TRBD2 (6 bases). Trimming stripped 4 bases from V and 5 bases from J, with 12 bases between. Germline V gene data show CDR1 as SGHRS and CDR2 as YFSETQ. The CDR3 is 13 amino acids. In nucleotides, the CDR3 is TGCGCCAGCAGCCCGGGGGAATTGGAGACCCAGTACTTC. It is translated as CASSPGELETQYF. The variable domain in full, with the rest retrieved from reference TRBV5-1 and TRBJ2-5, is KAGVTQTPRYLIKTRGQQVTLSCSPISGHRSVSWYQQTPGQGLQFLFEYFSETQRNKGNFPGRFSGRQFSNSRSEMNVSTLELGDSALYLCASSPGELETQYFGPGTRLLVL.

The chain joins TRBV21-1 to TRBJ2-5; whether TRBD2, the table's D call, matches the DNA was not checked. TRBV21-1 constitutes a pseudogene. This CDR3 is built from 16 residues. CDR3 region: CASSIELAGGIETQYF. In DNA, the CDR3 is TGTGCCAGCAGCATAGAACTAGCGGGGGGGATCGAGACCCAGTACTTC.

The rearrangement uses TRBV5-1 and TRBJ2-1, with D possibly TRBD2 on 6 matching bases. The CDR3 is 16 amino acids. The V gene lost 3 bases and the J gene lost 3 bases, with 16 bases spanning the gap. Germline CDR1 reads SGHRS; CDR2 reads YFSETQ. DNA of the CDR3: TGCGCCAGCAGCTACCTCCTCGGGGGAGACTACAATGAGCAGTTCTTC. It translates to CASSYLLGGDYNEQFF. The full variable domain, completed using reference TRBV5-1 and TRBJ2-1, is KAGVTQTPRYLIKTRGQQVTLSCSPISGHRSVSWYQQTPGQGLQFLFEYFSETQRNKGNFPGRFSGRQFSNSRSEMNVSTLELGDSALYLCASSYLLGGDYNEQFFGPGTRLTVL.

The rearrangement links TRBV7-9 to TRBJ1-1; 9 bases match TRBD1. After removal of 2 bases from V and 5 bases from J, the junction contained 6 bases not matched to a gene. The CDR3 spans 15 residues. Germline CDR1 is SEHNR and CDR2 is FQNEAQ (reference sequence). This CDR3 reads CASSLSGQGNTEAFF. DNA of the CDR3: TGTGCCAGCAGCTTATCTGGACAGGGGAATACTGAAGCTTTCTTT.